The 26 T cell receptor beta chains below were found in one sample sequenced in a study of blood T cell repertoires in COVID-19 (dated by TCRdb to between 2020 and 2021). Library preparation was by the immunoSEQ multiplex PCR assay. The immuneACCESS repertoire file appears here via TCRdb, limited to in-frame rearrangements. These files lack a portion of the clones; in checked studies, under half of the deficit traces to unresolved V genes, and the cause of the others is not known. The sample data list fewer than 350,000 clones, and around 85% of these were observed just once. The ten largest account for approximately 2.2% of the sample. The source material was peripheral blood. These receptor sequences come from a woman aged 30 to 39 who had recovered from COVID-19.

This chain joins TRBV6-6 and TRBJ2-1; D is unclear. Trimming shortened V by 8 bases and J by 0 bases, and 8 bases separated the two germline ends. Germline loops: CDR1 MNHNY, CDR2 SVGAGI (reference sequence). This CDR3 is built from 13 residues. CDR3 nucleotides: TGTGCCAGCGCATCTAGCTCCTACAATGAGCAGTTCTTC. Residues: CASASSSYNEQFF.

The chain links TRBV29-1 to TRBJ2-2; D unclear. Looked up from germline, CDR1 is SQVTM and CDR2 is ANQGSEA. The CDR3 extends over 13 amino acids. Deletions cut 7 bases from V and 3 bases from J, with 12 bases between. CDR3 region: CSASVVYTGELFF. Here the CDR3 DNA reads TGCAGCGCTTCCGTTGTATACACCGGGGAGCTGTTTTTT.

The chain combines TRBV7-9 with TRBJ2-1; the D gene is possibly TRBD1 (5 bases). The CDR3 covers 14 residues. From germline, CDR1 is SEHNR and CDR2 FQNEAQ (reference sequence). V shed 3 bases and J shed 9 bases, with 15 bases lying between them. The CDR3 DNA sequence: TGTGCCAGCAGCTTTGGGCAGGGCGGTGGTGAGCAGTTCTTC. The encoded protein is CASSFGQGGGEQFF.

This clone was counted only a few times. This chain links TRBV7-4 with TRBJ1-5, with TRBD1 as a possible D gene (6 bases). This CDR3 comprises 15 residues. The germline CDR1 and CDR2 sequences are SGHVT and SQSDAQ. Trimming shortened V by 7 bases and J by 2 bases, and 15 bases separated the two germline ends. In DNA form, the CDR3 reads TGTGCCAGCAAGCAGGGGCGTTATGGCAATCAGCCCCAGCATTTT. This encodes CASKQGRYGNQPQHF.

This clone has more than one count but fewer than ten. The genes are TRBV6-5 and TRBJ1-6; TRBD1 might be the D (5 bases). Germline V gene data show CDR1 as MNHEY and CDR2 as SVGAGI. The CDR3 spans 13 residues. Trimming took 7 bases from V and 10 from J, leaving 14 bases between them. CDR3 region: CASMPRAMSPLHF. The DNA of the CDR3 is TGTGCCAGCATGCCCAGGGCAATGTCACCCCTCCACTTT.

This clone was seen a single time. CDR3 in DNA: TGCAGCGTTGGAGACCCTAGCGGGAGCTTTGAGGGAGAGACCCAGTACTTC. It is translated as CSVGDPSGSFEGETQYF. The chain is built from TRBV29-1 and TRBJ2-5; TRBD2 matches 10 bases. The CDR3 consists of 17 residues. Germline lookup yields CDR1 SQVTM and CDR2 ANQGSEA. J gave up 4 bases and V 4 bases, and 15 bases lay outside the gene matches.

This clone was observed a few times. V usage is TRBV7-9 and J usage is TRBJ1-5; possible D gene TRBD1, 5 bases. The CDR3 sequence is 14 residues long. Trimming pared 1 base from V and 5 bases from J, leaving 9 bases between. Germline CDR1 and CDR2: SEHNR and FQNEAQ (reference sequence). Here the CDR3 reads CASSLGAGYQPQHF. DNA of the CDR3: TGTGCCAGCAGCTTAGGGGCAGGGTATCAGCCCCAGCATTTT.

V and J are TRBV24-1 and TRBJ2-2; 12 bases agree with TRBD2. Germline CDR1 is KGHDR and CDR2 is SFDVKD. The CDR3 extends over 17 amino acids. Trimming at V came to 6 bases and at J to 7 bases, leaving 11 bases not matched to a gene. The CDR3 bases are TGTGCCACCAGTATGACTAGCGGGGGAACCGTGGACGGGGAGCTGTTTTTT. It is translated as CATSMTSGGTVDGELFF.

The chain has TRBV27 and TRBJ1-1, with TRBD1 matching over 9 bases. The CDR3 spans 14 residues. Trimming took 5 bases from V and 8 from J; bases not matched to a gene: 9. Germline values: CDR1 MNHEY, CDR2 SMNVEV (reference sequence). The DNA for the CDR3 is TGTGCCAGCAGTGTCACAGGGGGCGCAGGGGAAGCTTTCTTT. It codes for CASSVTGGAGEAFF.

The V and J genes are TRBV6-1 and TRBJ1-2; D remains ambiguous. V lost 3 bases and J lost 8, with 13 bases in between. Germline CDR1 MNHNS, CDR2 SASEGT. The CDR3 runs 13 residues. Here the CDR3 reads CASSDSRWSGYTF. CDR3 DNA sequence: TGTGCCAGCAGTGATAGCCGGTGGTCGGGCTACACCTTC.

J is TRBJ1-2 and V is TRBV30, with D uncertain. Germline lookup yields CDR1 GTSNPN and CDR2 SVGIG (reference sequence). Between the trimmed V and J ends, which lost 3 bases and 4 bases, there was a span of 12 bases. The CDR3 runs to 13 residues. This chain's CDR3 is CAWSLRAGYGYTF. The CDR3 DNA reads TGTGCCTGGAGCCTCCGAGCAGGCTATGGCTACACCTTC.

This clone was recorded many times. The CDR3 loop is CASSPGETQYF. The CDR3 bases are TGTGCCAGCTCCCCGGGGGAGACCCAGTACTTC. The chain has TRBV25-1 and TRBJ2-5; D is possibly TRBD2 (5 bases). The germline V gene has CDR1 MGHDK and CDR2 SYGVNS. The V end was cut by 8 bases, the J end by 5 bases, with 9 bases between. The CDR3 sequence is 11 residues long.

The chain is built from TRBV4-3 and TRBJ2-2; weak D call: TRBD2 (6 bases). This CDR3 comprises 16 residues. Germline V gene lookup returns CDR1 LGHNA and CDR2 YSLEER. V gave up 0 bases and J gave up 6 bases, with 14 bases separating them. CDR3 bases: TGCGCCAGCAGCCAAGATCTGGAGGGAGGCGCCGGGGAGCTGTTTTTT. It codes for CASSQDLEGGAGELFF.

The table lists this clone with a few counts. The rearrangement links TRBV19 to TRBJ2-7; 13 nucleotides align to TRBD2. The CDR3 covers 15 residues. CDR1 and CDR2 (germline): LNHDA, SQIVND (reference sequence). After removal of 5 bases from V and 6 bases from J, the junction contained 7 bases not matched to a gene. The CDR3 protein is CASSETSGGFGEQYF. The CDR3 coding sequence is TGTGCCAGTAGTGAGACTAGCGGGGGGTTTGGCGAGCAGTACTTC.

The rearrangement links TRBV5-1 to TRBJ1-5; D is perhaps TRBD1 (6 bases). V was trimmed by 1 base and J by 7 bases, leaving 21 bases between them. The germline CDR1 and CDR2 sequences are SGHRS and YFSETQ. This CDR3 comprises 17 residues. CDR3 sequence: CASSLSVDWGRWQPQHF. CDR3 DNA: TGCGCCAGCAGCTTGAGCGTGGACTGGGGGCGCTGGCAGCCCCAGCATTTT.

The rearrangement uses TRBV7-2 and TRBJ2-7, with D possibly matching TRBD2 (6 bases). V lost 1 base, J lost 2 bases, and 9 bases lay in between. CDR3 size: 14 residues. Germline V gene sequence: CDR1 SGHTA, CDR2 FQGNSA. CDR3 nucleotide sequence: TGTGCCAGCAGCTTAGGGCGGGGTACCTACGAGCAGTACTTC. Its protein product is CASSLGRGTYEQYF.

The CDR3: CASSISQGAGATDTQYF. The CDR3 DNA reads as TGTGCCAGCAGCATATCCCAGGGAGCGGGGGCCACAGATACGCAGTATTTT. J is TRBJ2-3 and V is TRBV11-2, with 8 bases identical to TRBD2. Germline assignment: CDR1 SGHAT and CDR2 FQNNGV. This CDR3 comprises 17 residues. Trimming at V came to 5 bases and at J to 2 bases, leaving 12 bases not matched to a gene. The variable domain in full, with the rest retrieved from reference TRBV11-2 and TRBJ2-3, is EAGVAQSPRYKIIEKRQSVAFWCNPISGHATLYWYQQILGQGPKLLIQFQNNGVVDDSQLPKDRFSAERLKGVDSTLKIQPAKLEDSAVYLCASSISQGAGATDTQYFGPGTRLTVL.

The chain carries TRBV6-5 and TRBJ1-2; no firm D call. The germline V gene encodes CDR1 MNHEY and CDR2 SVGAGI. The CDR3 is made up of 14 amino acids. The germline V and J ends were trimmed by 2 bases and 8 bases, with 15 bases remaining between them. This chain's CDR3 is CASSYESGKEGYTF. The CDR3, as DNA: TGTGCCAGCAGTTACGAATCGGGGAAAGAAGGCTACACCTTC.

V and J are TRBV9 and TRBJ1-2; D ambiguous. V lost 3 bases and J lost 4, with 10 bases in between. The germline V gene encodes CDR1 SGDLS and CDR2 YYNGEE. This CDR3 contains 13 residues. CDR3 sequence reads: CASSAPRGYGYTF. CDR3 sequence (DNA): TGTGCCAGCAGCGCGCCCCGGGGCTATGGCTACACCTTC.

The rearrangement joins TRBV7-9 to TRBJ2-7, with a tentative D call TRBD2 (5 bases). The ends were cut back, 3 bases at V and 4 bases at J, with 7 bases in the middle. The CDR3 extends over 12 amino acids. The germline V gene encodes CDR1 SEHNR and CDR2 FQNEAQ (reference sequence). DNA of the CDR3: TGTGCCAGCAGCTTTCGCGGGTACGAGCAGTACTTC. Encoded protein: CASSFRGYEQYF.

The rearrangement links TRBV5-6 to TRBJ1-6; perhaps TRBD1 as D (5 bases). This CDR3 has 14 residues. V lost 2 bases and J lost 5, with 8 bases in between. Germline CDR1 SGHDT, CDR2 YYEEEE. CDR3 amino acids: CASSFPDNNSPLHF. CDR3 DNA: TGTGCCAGCAGCTTCCCGGACAATAATTCACCCCTCCACTTT. Full variable domain (outside the CDR3, taken from reference TRBV5-6 and TRBJ1-6): DAGVTQSPTHLIKTRGQQVTLRCSPKSGHDTVSWYQQALGQGPQFIFQYYEEEERQRGNFPDRFSGHQFPNYSSELNVNALLLGDSALYLCASSFPDNNSPLHFGNGTRLTVT.

The chain is built from TRBV28 and TRBJ2-1, with TRBD2 identical over 11 bases. This CDR3 has 17 amino acids. Unmatched junction bases numbered 9, after V lost 5 bases and J lost 3 bases. Germline loops: CDR1 MDHEN, CDR2 SYDVKM. The DNA for the CDR3 is TGTGCCAGCAGTCCCCCTTTCCTAGCGGGAGGCTACAATGAGCAGTTCTTC. Its protein is CASSPPFLAGGYNEQFF.

This chain links TRBV4-3 with TRBJ1-1; D not certain. This CDR3 comprises 13 residues. Per the germline V gene, CDR1 is LGHNA and CDR2 is YSLEER. Between the trimmed V and J ends, which lost 3 bases and 1 base, there was a span of 6 bases. CDR3 nucleotides: TGCGCCAGCAGCCAGCGAAAGAACACTGAAGCTTTCTTT. It encodes CASSQRKNTEAFF.

The V gene is TRBV3-1 (or the pseudogene TRBV3-2), the J gene TRBJ2-5; 10 bases match TRBD2. CDR3 size: 18 residues. J was trimmed by 0 bases and V by 8 bases; bases with no gene match: 15. Germline V gene data show CDR1 as LGHDT and CDR2 as YNNKEL (reference sequence). CDR3 residues: CASVAGRLAGRYQETQYF. CDR3 DNA: TGTGCCAGCGTCGCGGGGAGACTAGCGGGCCGGTACCAAGAGACCCAGTACTTC.

V and J are TRBV7-9 and TRBJ1-1; TRBD1 might be the D (5 bases). The CDR3 length is 12 residues. The V end was cut by 2 bases, the J end by 11 bases, with 12 bases between. CDR1 SEHNR and CDR2 FQNEAQ come from the germline V gene (reference sequence). CDR3 protein: CASSLPRGSAFF. The DNA of the CDR3 is TGTGCCAGCAGCTTACCTCGGGGGAGCGCTTTCTTT. Filled out from reference TRBV7-9 and TRBJ1-1, the complete variable domain reads DTGVSQNPRHKITKRGQNVTFRCDPISEHNRLYWYRQTLGQGPEFLTYFQNEAQLEKSRLLSDRFSAERPKGSFSTLEIQRTEQGDSAMYLCASSLPRGSAFFGQGTRLTVV.

V usage is TRBV7-9 and J usage is TRBJ1-4; 7 nucleotides line up with TRBD1. Trimming cost V 5 bases and J 6 bases; bases outside gene matches: 12. Germline V gene sequence: CDR1 SEHNR, CDR2 FQNEAQ (reference sequence). CDR3 length: 16 amino acids. The CDR3, as DNA: TGTGCCAGCAGCCTCCTGGACAGGAGGGGCGATGAAAAACTGTTTTTT. Translated: CASSLLDRRGDEKLFF.